This TCR beta chain was documented in a study of blood T cell repertoires in COVID-19. This clone was observed a single time. V shed 0 bases and J shed 4 bases, with 8 bases lying between them. CDR1 is SGDLS and CDR2 is YYNGEE in the germline V gene. The CDR3 is 14 amino acids. Measured with immunoSEQ multiplex PCR; TCRdb has only the in-frame clones, and not every one. The sample yields 350,000 to 400,000 clones, 85% to 90% seen once. The gene calls are TRBV9 and TRBJ2-1, with D possibly being TRBD1 (6 bases). The sequenced material came from PBMCs or T cells enriched from blood (not recorded which). The receptor comes from a man aged 18 to 30 who had recovered from COVID-19. The CDR3 DNA sequence: TGTGCCAGCAGCGTAGATACAGGGTACAATGAGCAGTTCTTC. It translates to CASSVDTGYNEQFF.